The 17 T cell receptor beta chains reported below all come from one sample, sequenced in a study of OX40 agonist ivuxolimab in advanced cancers. Receptor amplification or capture employed the immunoSEQ multiplex PCR assay. This is the immuneACCESS table as TCRdb keeps it, with only in-frame sequences that have V and J called. A part of the clones is gone; compared with another copy, unresolved V genes explain less than half, and the rest is unexplained. The sample table shows around 79,000 clones, and 92% are seen once. The ten largest clones add up to roughly a tenth of the sample. The specimen was CD4+ or CD8+ T cells sorted from blood, collected in a trial of the OX40 agonist ivuxolimab. The receptors were sampled from an adult with an advanced solid tumor such as melanoma, head and neck, liver or kidney cancer.

The gene calls are TRBV6-5 and TRBJ2-1, with a tentative D call TRBD1 (5 bases). The germline CDR1 and CDR2 sequences are MNHEY and SVGAGI. V shed 2 bases and J shed 0 bases, with 8 bases lying between them. This CDR3 comprises 15 residues. CDR3: CASSYPRDSYNEQFF. The CDR3 bases are TGTGCCAGCAGTTACCCCAGGGACTCCTACAATGAGCAGTTCTTC.

This clone was counted a few times. The J gene is TRBJ2-1, the V gene TRBV7-9; the D is unclear. This CDR3 contains 13 residues. The V and J ends lost 7 bases and 2 bases respectively, with 9 bases between them. CDR1 and CDR2 (germline): SEHNR, FQNEAQ (reference sequence). In nucleotides, the CDR3 is TGTGCCAGCACCTGGGATGCCTACAATGAGCAGTTCTTC. Residues: CASTWDAYNEQFF.

The rearrangement uses TRBV11-2 and TRBJ2-1; 10 positions match TRBD2. Germline V CDR1 and CDR2: SGHAT, FQNNGV. Trimming cost V 5 bases and J 10 bases; bases outside gene matches: 11. The CDR3 totals 15 residues. The CDR3 coding sequence is TGTGCCAGCAGCCCCCGTAGCGGGGGGCCAGGGGAGCAGTTCTTC. It yields the protein CASSPRSGGPGEQFF.

This chain links TRBV6-5 with TRBJ1-2; no clear D gene. V lost 4 bases and J 6 bases, leaving 9 bases between the germline ends. The CDR3 loop spans 12 amino acids. Germline V lookup: CDR1 MNHEY, CDR2 SVGAGI. This CDR3 reads CASSLGEDGYTF. The CDR3 coding sequence is TGTGCCAGCAGTTTGGGTGAGGATGGCTACACCTTC.

The rearrangement joins TRBV7-6 to TRBJ2-7; TRBD1 agrees at 7 bases. V lost 1 base, J lost 3 bases, and 9 bases stayed unmatched. CDR1 SGHVS and CDR2 FNYEAQ come from the germline V gene. This CDR3 contains 16 residues. CDR3 nucleotides: TGTGCCAGCAGCTTAGTTCGGGACAGCTATGTCTACGAGCAGTACTTC. It is translated as CASSLVRDSYVYEQYF.

This rearrangement joins TRBV27 to TRBJ1-1; TRBD1 matches 7 bases. After removal of 2 bases from V and 1 base from J, the junction contained 4 bases not matched to a gene. The length of the CDR3 is 15 residues. The germline gives CDR1 MNHEY, CDR2 SMNVEV (reference sequence). The DNA for the CDR3 is TGTGCCAGCAGTTTAAACAGGGGCGAGAACACTGAAGCTTTCTTT. It translates to CASSLNRGENTEAFF.

Only a few counts were recorded for this clone. The chain joins TRBV4-1 to TRBJ1-5; 9 nucleotides agree with TRBD1. V lost 2 bases to trimming and J lost 5 bases; unmatched junction nucleotides: 4. CDR1 MGHRA and CDR2 YSYEKL come from the germline V gene. This CDR3 has 15 amino acids. The CDR3 DNA follows: TGCGCCAGCAGCCAAACAGGGGGCCCCTATCAGCCCCAGCATTTT. Encoded protein: CASSQTGGPYQPQHF.

The chain carries TRBV7-9 and TRBJ1-2; TRBD1 matches at 12 bases. This CDR3 region has 16 residues. Germline trimming cut 4 bases from V and 6 bases from J; bases unmatched to any gene: 9. Germline CDR1 is SEHNR and CDR2 is FQNEAQ (reference sequence). The CDR3 is CASSYPGTGGVDGYTF. CDR3 DNA sequence: TGTGCCAGCAGCTACCCCGGGACAGGGGGCGTAGATGGCTACACCTTC.

The chain is built from TRBV9 and TRBJ2-4; 11 nucleotides match TRBD2. V was clipped by 4 bases and J by 8 bases; unmatched bases: 11. The CDR3 sequence is 16 residues long. Germline V gene sequence: CDR1 SGDLS, CDR2 YYNGEE. CDR3 coding DNA: TGTGCCAGCAGCCCCGAGGGTAGCGGGGGGGCAGACATTCAGTACTTC. This encodes CASSPEGSGGADIQYF.

The chain uses TRBV6-1 and TRBJ2-3; 7 nucleotides agree with TRBD1. CDR3 size: 15 residues. The V gene end was trimmed by 6 bases and the J gene end by 1 base; junction bases not matched to a gene: 7. The V gene's germline CDR1 is MNHNS and CDR2 SASEGT. The DNA of the CDR3 is TGTGCCAGCAGACAGGGGATTTGGGGCACAGATACGCAGTATTTT. As protein: CASRQGIWGTDTQYF.

The chain uses TRBV29-1 and TRBJ2-2, with TRBD1 matching over 7 bases. The V and J ends lost 8 bases and 3 bases, in that order; junction bases with no gene match: 6. The germline CDR1 and CDR2 sequences are SQVTM and ANQGSEA. The length of the CDR3 is 13 residues. CDR3 nucleotides: TGCAGCTTCCGGGACAGTGACACCGGGGAGCTGTTTTTT. It specifies CSFRDSDTGELFF.

The genes are TRBV13 and TRBJ2-3; a possible D gene is TRBD2 (5 bases). The CDR3 sequence is 14 residues long. V was shortened by 3 bases and J by 2 bases, with 9 bases between the two germline ends. In germline, CDR1 is PRHDT, CDR2 FYEKMQ (reference sequence). The CDR3 DNA sequence: TGTGCCAGCAGCTTGGAGCGGACCACAGATACGCAGTATTTT. Residues: CASSLERTTDTQYF.

The chain employs TRBV2 and TRBJ2-1, with 10 bases aligning to TRBD1. J was trimmed by 7 bases and V by 4 bases; bases with no gene match: 10. CDR1 SNHLY and CDR2 FYNNEI come from the germline V gene. This CDR3 contains 16 residues. CDR3 coding DNA: TGTGCCAGCAGTGGTGAGGCGGGACAGGGGATAAATGAGCAGTTCTTC. This encodes CASSGEAGQGINEQFF.

The chain couples TRBV6-4 to TRBJ2-6; TRBD2 aligns across 7 bases. There are 16 residues in the CDR3. V lost 8 bases to trimming and J lost 3 bases; unmatched junction nucleotides: 10. The germline V gene has CDR1 MRHNA and CDR2 SNTAGT. Here the CDR3 DNA reads TGTGCCAGCTCGAGGGAGGGAGAGTTTGGGGCCAACGTCCTGACTTTC. Its translation: CASSREGEFGANVLTF.

J is TRBJ2-7 and V is TRBV7-2; D remains ambiguous. Per germline, CDR1 SGHTA and CDR2 FQGNSA. This CDR3 has 13 residues. Between the trimmed V and J ends, which lost 1 base and 0 bases, there was a span of 4 bases. The DNA of the CDR3 is TGTGCCAGCAGCTTAGACGGCTCCTACGAGCAGTACTTC. It is translated as CASSLDGSYEQYF. Supplemented by reference TRBV7-2 and TRBJ2-7, the full variable domain reads GAGVSQSPSNKVTEKGKDVELRCDPISGHTALYWYRQSLGQGLEFLIYFQGNSAPDKSGLPSDRFSAERTGGSVSTLTIQRTQQEDSAVYLCASSLDGSYEQYFGPGTRLTVT.

The rearrangement uses TRBV30 and TRBJ2-5; 8 bases line up with TRBD1. Germline loops: CDR1 GTSNPN, CDR2 SVGIG (reference sequence). The junction had 10 bases not matched to a gene; V was cut back by 0 bases and J by 4 bases. The CDR3 totals 16 residues. CDR3 protein: CAWSVPDDRGRETQYF. In nucleotides, the CDR3 is TGTGCCTGGAGTGTTCCTGACGACAGGGGAAGAGAGACCCAGTACTTC.

CDR3 bases: TGCGCCAGCAGCCTCATCGGGGAAGGGGTCACCGGGGAGCTGTTTTTT. Amino acid sequence: CASSLIGEGVTGELFF. V usage is TRBV4-1 and J usage is TRBJ2-2; D may be TRBD1 or TRBD2 (5 bases each). The ends were cut back, 4 bases at V and 4 bases at J, with 16 bases in the middle. CDR1 is MGHRA and CDR2 is YSYEKL in the germline V gene. The CDR3 has 16 residues.